This T cell receptor beta chain was recorded in a study of patients and donors after allogeneic stem cell transplantation. TCRdb independently ran MiXCR on the RT-PCR reads; one entry per CDR3 protein. Here the sample spans approximately 410,000 distinct CDR3 sequences, 15% to 20% being singletons. V lost 0 bases, J lost 16 bases, and 7 bases lay in between. The CDR3 length is 9 residues. Germline CDR1 reads DFQATT; CDR2 reads SNEGSKA (reference sequence). This clonotype originated in a human donor who was either an allogeneic HSCT recipient or a stem cell or donor lymphocyte infusion donor (not recorded which). It is not recorded whose cells these are; they may come from a transplant donor. Sequencing was carried out using blood, either unsorted or a sorted T cell fraction (not recorded which). The chain combines TRBV20-1 with TRBJ2-1; D gene uncertain. CDR3 sequence (DNA): TGCAGTGCTAGAGATAACAAATTCTTC. Translation: CSARDNKFF.